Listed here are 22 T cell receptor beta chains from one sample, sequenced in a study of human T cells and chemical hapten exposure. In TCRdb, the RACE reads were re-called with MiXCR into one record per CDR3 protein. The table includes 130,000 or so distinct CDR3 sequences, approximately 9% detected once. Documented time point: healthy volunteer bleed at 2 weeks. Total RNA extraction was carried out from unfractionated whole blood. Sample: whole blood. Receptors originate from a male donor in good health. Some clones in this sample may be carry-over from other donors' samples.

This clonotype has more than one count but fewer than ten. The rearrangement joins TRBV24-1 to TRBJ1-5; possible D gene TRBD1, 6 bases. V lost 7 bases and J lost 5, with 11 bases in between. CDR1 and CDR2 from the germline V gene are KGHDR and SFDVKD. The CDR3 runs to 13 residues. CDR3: CATSRDTYQPQHF. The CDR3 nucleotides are TGTGCCACCAGCCGGGACACATATCAGCCCCAGCATTTT.

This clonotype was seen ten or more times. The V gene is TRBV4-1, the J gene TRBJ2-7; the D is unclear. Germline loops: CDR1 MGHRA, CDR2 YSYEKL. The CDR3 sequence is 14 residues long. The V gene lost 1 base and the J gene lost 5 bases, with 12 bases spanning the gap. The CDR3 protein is CASSQGWGSDEQYF. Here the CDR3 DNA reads TGCGCCAGCAGCCAAGGGTGGGGTTCGGACGAGCAGTACTTC.

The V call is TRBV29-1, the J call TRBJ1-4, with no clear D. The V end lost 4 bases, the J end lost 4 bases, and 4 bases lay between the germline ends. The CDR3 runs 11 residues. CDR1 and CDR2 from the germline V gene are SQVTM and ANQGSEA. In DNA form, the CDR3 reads TGCAGCGTTGGGAATAATGAAAAACTGTTTTTT. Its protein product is CSVGNNEKLFF.

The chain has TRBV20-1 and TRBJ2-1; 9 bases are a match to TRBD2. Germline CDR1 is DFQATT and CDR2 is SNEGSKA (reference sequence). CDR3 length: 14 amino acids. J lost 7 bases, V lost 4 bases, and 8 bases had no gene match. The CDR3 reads CSAKATSGWNEQFF. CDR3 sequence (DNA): TGCAGTGCTAAAGCTACTAGCGGGTGGAATGAGCAGTTCTTC.

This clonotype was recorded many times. The CDR3 coding sequence is TGTGCCAGCACCGACAATCAGCCCCAGCATTTT. Translation: CASTDNQPQHF. The chain combines TRBV6-1 with TRBJ1-5, with no clear D. CDR3 size: 11 residues. Per the germline V gene, CDR1 is MNHNS and CDR2 is SASEGT. V lost 7 bases and J 3 bases, leaving 4 bases between the germline ends.

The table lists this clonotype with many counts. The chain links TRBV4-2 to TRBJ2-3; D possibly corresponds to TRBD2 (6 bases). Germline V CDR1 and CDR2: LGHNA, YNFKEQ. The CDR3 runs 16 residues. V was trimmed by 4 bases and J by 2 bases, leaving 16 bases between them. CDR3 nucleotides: TGTGCCAGCAGCCCTCCTGGCGCGGGGTTCACAGATACGCAGTATTTT. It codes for CASSPPGAGFTDTQYF.

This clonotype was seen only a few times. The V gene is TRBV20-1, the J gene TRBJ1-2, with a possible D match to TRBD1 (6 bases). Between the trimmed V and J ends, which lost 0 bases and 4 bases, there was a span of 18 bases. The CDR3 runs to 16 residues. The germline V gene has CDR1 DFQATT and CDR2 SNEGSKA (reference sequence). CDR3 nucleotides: TGCAGTGCTAGAGATAAGGAAAAGGGGGTACCCTATGGCTACACCTTC. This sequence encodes CSARDKEKGVPYGYTF.

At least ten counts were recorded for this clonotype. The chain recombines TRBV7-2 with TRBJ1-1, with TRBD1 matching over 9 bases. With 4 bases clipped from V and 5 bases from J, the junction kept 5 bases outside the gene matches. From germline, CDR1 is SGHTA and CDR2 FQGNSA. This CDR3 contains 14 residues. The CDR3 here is CASSSGQGRTEAFF. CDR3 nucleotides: TGTGCCAGCAGCTCAGGACAGGGGAGGACTGAAGCTTTCTTT.

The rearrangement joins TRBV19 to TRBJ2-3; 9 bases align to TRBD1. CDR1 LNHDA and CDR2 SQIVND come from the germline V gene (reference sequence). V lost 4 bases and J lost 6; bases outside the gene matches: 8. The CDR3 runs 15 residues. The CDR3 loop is CASSSRDRAGDTQYF. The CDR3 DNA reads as TGTGCCAGTAGTAGCCGGGACAGGGCTGGGGATACGCAGTATTTT.

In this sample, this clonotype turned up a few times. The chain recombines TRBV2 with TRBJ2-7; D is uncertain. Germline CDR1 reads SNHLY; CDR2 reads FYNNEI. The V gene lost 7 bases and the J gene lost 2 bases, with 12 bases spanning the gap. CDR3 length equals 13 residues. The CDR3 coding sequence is TGTGCCAGCAAGTCCCCCAACCCCTACGAGCAGTACTTC. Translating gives CASKSPNPYEQYF.

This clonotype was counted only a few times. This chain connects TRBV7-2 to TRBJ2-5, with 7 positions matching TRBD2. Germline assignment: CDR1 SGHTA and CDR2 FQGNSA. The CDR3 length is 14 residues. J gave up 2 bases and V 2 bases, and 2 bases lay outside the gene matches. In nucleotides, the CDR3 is TGTGCCAGCAGCTTACTAGCGGTGCAAGAGACCCAGTACTTC. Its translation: CASSLLAVQETQYF.

Here the CDR3 reads CASSLALPGISANVLTF. DNA of the CDR3: TGTGCCAGCAGTTTAGCGCTCCCGGGAATCTCGGCCAACGTCCTGACTTTC. The chain is built from TRBV12-3 or TRBV12-4 and TRBJ2-6, with D possibly matching TRBD2 (5 bases). V was shortened by 0 bases and J by 6 bases, with 15 bases between the two germline ends. The CDR3 runs 17 residues.

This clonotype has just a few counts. The CDR3 DNA follows: TGCAGCGGGGCTGAGGGACAATCAGGCGAGCAGTACTTC. It yields the protein CSGAEGQSGEQYF. This chain connects TRBV29-1 to TRBJ2-7; TRBD1 is a possible D gene (6 bases). This CDR3 has 13 amino acids. CDR1 is SQVTM and CDR2 is ANQGSEA in the germline V gene. V lost 7 bases to trimming and J lost 6 bases, with 19 bases between them.

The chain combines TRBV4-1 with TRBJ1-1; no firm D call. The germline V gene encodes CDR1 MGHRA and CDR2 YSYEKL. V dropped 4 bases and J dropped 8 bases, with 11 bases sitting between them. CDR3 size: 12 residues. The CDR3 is CASSRTDREAFF. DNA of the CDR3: TGCGCCAGCAGCCGGACGGACCGGGAAGCTTTCTTT.

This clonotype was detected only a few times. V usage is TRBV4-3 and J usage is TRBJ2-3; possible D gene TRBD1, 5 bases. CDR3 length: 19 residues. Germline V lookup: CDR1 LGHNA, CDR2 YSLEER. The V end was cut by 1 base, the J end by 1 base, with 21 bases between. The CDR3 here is CASSQGPKGQGLGTDTQYF. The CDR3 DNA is TGCGCCAGCAGCCAAGGGCCAAAGGGGCAGGGCCTTGGCACAGATACGCAGTATTTT.

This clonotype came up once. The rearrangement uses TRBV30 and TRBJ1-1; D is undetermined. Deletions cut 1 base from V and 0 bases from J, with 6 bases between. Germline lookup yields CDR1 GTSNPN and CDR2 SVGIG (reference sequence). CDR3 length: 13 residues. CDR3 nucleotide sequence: TGTGCCTGGAGTGCCAGTTTGAACACTGAAGCTTTCTTT. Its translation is CAWSASLNTEAFF.

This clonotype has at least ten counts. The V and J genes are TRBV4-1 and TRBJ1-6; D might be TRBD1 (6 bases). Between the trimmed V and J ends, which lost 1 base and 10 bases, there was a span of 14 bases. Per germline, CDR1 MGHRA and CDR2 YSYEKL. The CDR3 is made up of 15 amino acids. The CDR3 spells CASSQVQGHGSPLHF. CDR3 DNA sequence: TGCGCCAGCAGCCAAGTTCAGGGGCATGGGTCACCCCTCCACTTT.

This CDR3 reads CASSPAGGLTDTQYF. The CDR3 coding sequence is TGTGCCAGCTCACCCGCGGGGGGGCTTACAGATACGCAGTATTTT. V and J are TRBV18 and TRBJ2-3; 9 bases fit TRBD2. The CDR3 sequence is 15 residues long. The germline CDR1 and CDR2 sequences are KGHSH and LQKENI. Germline trimming cut 3 bases from V and 3 bases from J; bases unmatched to any gene: 4.

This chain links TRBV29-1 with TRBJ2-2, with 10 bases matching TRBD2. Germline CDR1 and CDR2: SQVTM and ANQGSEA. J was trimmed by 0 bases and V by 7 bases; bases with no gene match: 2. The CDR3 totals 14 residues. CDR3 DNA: TGCAGCGGCGGACTAGCGGCGAACACCGGGGAGCTGTTTTTT. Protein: CSGGLAANTGELFF.

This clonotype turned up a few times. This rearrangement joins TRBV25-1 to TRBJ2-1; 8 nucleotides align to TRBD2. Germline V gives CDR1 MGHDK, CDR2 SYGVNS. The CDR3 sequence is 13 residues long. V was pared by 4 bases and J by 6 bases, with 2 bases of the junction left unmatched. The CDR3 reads CASSALAVNEQFF. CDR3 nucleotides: TGTGCCAGCAGTGCACTAGCGGTCAATGAGCAGTTCTTC.

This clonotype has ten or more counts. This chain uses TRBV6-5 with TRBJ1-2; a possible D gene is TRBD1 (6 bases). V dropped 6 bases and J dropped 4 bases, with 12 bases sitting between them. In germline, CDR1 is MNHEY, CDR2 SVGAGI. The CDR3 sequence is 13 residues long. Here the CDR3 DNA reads TGTGCCAGCAGAAGCGGACAGTTCTATGGCTACACCTTC. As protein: CASRSGQFYGYTF.

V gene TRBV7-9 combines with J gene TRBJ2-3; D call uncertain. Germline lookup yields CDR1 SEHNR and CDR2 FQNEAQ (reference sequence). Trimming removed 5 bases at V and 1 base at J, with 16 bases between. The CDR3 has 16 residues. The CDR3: CASSDWTLTGTDTQYF. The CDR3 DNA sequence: TGTGCCAGCAGCGACTGGACCCTCACGGGCACAGATACGCAGTATTTT.